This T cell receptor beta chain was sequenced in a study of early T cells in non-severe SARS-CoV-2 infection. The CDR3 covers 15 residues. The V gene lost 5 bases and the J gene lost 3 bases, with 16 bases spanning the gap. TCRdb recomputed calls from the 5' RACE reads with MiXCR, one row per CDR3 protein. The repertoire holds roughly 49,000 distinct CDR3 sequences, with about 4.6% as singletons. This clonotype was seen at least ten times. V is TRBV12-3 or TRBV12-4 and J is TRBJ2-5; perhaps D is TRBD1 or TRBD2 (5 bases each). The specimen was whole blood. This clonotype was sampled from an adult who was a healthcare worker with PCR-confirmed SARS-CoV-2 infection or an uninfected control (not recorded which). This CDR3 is CASSVFRDGKETQYF. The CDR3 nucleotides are TGTGCCAGCAGTGTTTTCCGGGACGGAAAAGAGACCCAGTACTTC.